Below, 6 T cell receptor beta chains from the same sample are listed, as sequenced in a study of blood T cell repertoires in COVID-19 (dated by TCRdb to the early 2020s). Libraries were made using the immunoSEQ multiplex PCR assay. TCRdb's version of the immuneACCESS table is confined to in-frame rearrangements and falls short of the full clone set. An unresolved V gene accounts for under half of the shortfall where checked; the remainder is of unknown origin. This sample is represented by 55,000 to 60,000 clones; about four fifths of them were singletons. About a sixth of the sample comes from the top ten. The sample taken for sequencing was peripheral blood. These receptors were obtained from a man between 65 and 85 years old with active COVID-19.

The chain couples TRBV7-2 to TRBJ1-3; maybe TRBD1 (6 bases). V was pared by 5 bases and J by 0 bases, with 11 bases between. Germline V gene data show CDR1 as SGHTA and CDR2 as FQGNSA. There are 15 residues in the CDR3. The CDR3 loop reads CASSPDRFSGNTIYF. The CDR3 nucleotides are TGTGCCAGCAGCCCCGACAGGTTCTCTGGAAACACCATATATTTT.

CDR3: CASPNQGAHTKSSGNTIYF. In DNA form, the CDR3 reads TGTGCCAGCCCTAACCAAGGGGCACATACAAAGAGCTCTGGAAACACCATATATTTT. This chain links TRBV7-9 with TRBJ1-3, with D possibly TRBD1 on 5 matching bases. V lost 8 bases, J lost 0 bases, and 26 bases lay in between. This CDR3 spans 19 amino acids. CDR1 is SEHNR, CDR2 FQNEAQ, per germline (reference sequence).

The count of this clone is one. This sequence joins TRBV10-3 and TRBJ2-1; 11 positions match TRBD2. The CDR3 covers 16 residues. With 4 bases clipped from V and 4 bases from J, the junction kept 6 bases outside the gene matches. The germline gives CDR1 ENHRY, CDR2 SYGVKD. The CDR3 DNA sequence: TGTGCCATCAGTGCGGGACTAGCGGAATTTTACAATGAGCAGTTCTTC. Protein product: CAISAGLAEFYNEQFF.

The chain links TRBV30 to TRBJ1-3, with 9 bases that match TRBD1. The ends lost 2 bases at V and 8 bases at J; junction bases unmatched: 10. Germline CDR1 and CDR2: GTSNPN and SVGIG (reference sequence). This CDR3 spans 15 amino acids. The CDR3, as DNA: TGTGCCTGGAGTTACCTCGGGACAGGGCGACACACCATATATTTT. Its translation: CAWSYLGTGRHTIYF. The complete variable domain, with remaining parts taken from reference TRBV30 and TRBJ1-3, reads SQTIHQWPATLVQPVGSPLSLECTVEGTSNPNLYWYRQAAGRGLQLLFYSVGIGQISSEVPQNLSASRPQDRQFILSSKKLLLSDSGFYLCAWSYLGTGRHTIYFGEGSWLTVV.

This chain uses TRBV10-2 with TRBJ1-5, with D unresolved. Germline V lookup: CDR1 WSHSY, CDR2 SAAADI. V was pared by 3 bases and J by 2 bases, with 11 bases between. The CDR3 runs 15 residues. The CDR3 here is CASSDVGVGNQPQHF. The DNA of the CDR3 is TGCGCCAGCAGTGACGTGGGAGTGGGCAATCAGCCCCAGCATTTT.

V and J are TRBV19 and TRBJ2-5; 10 bases match TRBD2. Germline V lookup: CDR1 LNHDA, CDR2 SQIVND (reference sequence). Trimming cost V 5 bases and J 7 bases; bases outside gene matches: 10. CDR3 size: 15 residues. The CDR3 region is CASSLRTSGEWTQYF. The CDR3 region has the DNA TGTGCCAGTAGTTTAAGGACTAGCGGTGAATGGACCCAGTACTTC.